This TCR beta chain was captured by sequencing in a study of HIV-infected patients and healthy controls. Findings and limits, study-wide: During therapy, HIV-associated CDR3s fell significantly in frequency, while CMV-associated CDR3s did not change significantly.

Reverse transcription used 450 to 550 ng RNA and constant-region primers for alpha and beta. Each of the alpha and beta chains got its own library through chain-specific third strand synthesis with indices. Ligation attached cDNA to a 5' RACE adapter that carried a random hexamer and SP2 site. One entry per CDR3 protein, called by TCRdb with MiXCR from the 5' RACE reads. This sample has a few thousand distinct CDR3 sequences; 28% occur once, and the top ten carry 20% to 25%. Follow-up blood was drawn about 14 weeks, roughly three months, after antiretroviral therapy began. Whole blood was used without fractionation, so all unsorted peripheral T cells were included. In this sample, this clonotype is medium-sized. Its antigen is still unknown. CDR3 length equals 17 residues. Trimming took 1 base from V and 0 from J, leaving 13 bases between them. Germline loops: CDR1 MGHRA, CDR2 YSYEKL.

This sample comprised blood, obtained during antiretroviral therapy. The rearrangement joins TRBV4-1 to TRBJ1-3; the D is unclear. This clonotype originated in an adult with HIV infection. DNA for the CDR3: TGCGCCAGCAGCCAAGTTGAAGCTGCCTCCTCTGGAAACACCATATATTTT. This codes for CASSQVEAASSGNTIYF.